This T cell receptor beta chain was sequenced during a study of T cells in Graves' hyperthyroidism and ophthalmopathy. Regarding the study as a whole: In simple terms, a model built on 13 V-J features told ophthalmopathy apart from stable hyperthyroidism.

The CDR3 regions of TCR beta were amplified from RNA transcripts. Carried out on the TCR CDR3, a first-round RT-PCR used the HTBI primer set. TCRdb passed the multiplex PCR reads through MiXCR, listing each CDR3 protein once. The profile shows more than 450,000 distinct CDR3 sequences, 20% of them singletons. The CDR3 is made up of 14 amino acids. From germline, CDR1 is DFQATT and CDR2 SNEGSKA (reference sequence). Trimming removed 3 bases from V and 3 bases from J, with 13 bases in between. Regarding this clonotype: What it binds is unknown.

The rearrangement joins TRBV20-1 to TRBJ2-3; tentatively, D is TRBD2 (5 bases). This clonotype was obtained from a middle-aged man with Graves' ophthalmopathy. The sample taken for sequencing was blood. The CDR3 nucleotides are TGCAGTGCTAGGGACTCCCTTGGGACAGATACGCAGTATTTT. Translated: CSARDSLGTDTQYF.